Presented here are 10 T cell receptor beta chains from one specimen sequenced in a study of blood T cell repertoires in COVID-19 (TCRdb year 2020). The receptor library was made with the immunoSEQ multiplex PCR assay. In its TCRdb copy, this immuneACCESS table keeps in-frame sequences only and misses some clones. Where compared with another copy, unresolved V genes explain less than half of these, and the others have no known cause. This sample lists 200,000 to 250,000 clones; approximately 90% were detected once. The top ten hold 10% of the sample. Material: PBMCs or T cells enriched from blood (not recorded which). The receptor source for this set is a man younger than 35 with acute COVID-19.

V usage is TRBV19 and J usage is TRBJ2-1, with 8 bases that match TRBD2. The V and J ends lost 6 bases and 8 bases, in that order; junction bases with no gene match: 12. The CDR3 totals 15 residues. Germline CDR1 LNHDA, CDR2 SQIVND (reference sequence). CDR3 sequence: CASSRRGLAGHEQFF. CDR3 DNA: TGTGCCAGTAGCCGCCGAGGACTAGCTGGCCATGAGCAGTTCTTC.

V is TRBV6-5 and J is TRBJ1-5, with D perhaps TRBD1 (5 bases). The CDR3 has 15 residues. The germline gives CDR1 MNHEY, CDR2 SVGAGI. V lost 5 bases and J 6 bases, leaving 17 bases between the germline ends. CDR3: CASSQGTAVAQPQHF. The CDR3 DNA reads TGTGCCAGCAGTCAGGGCACAGCCGTCGCTCAGCCCCAGCATTTT.

This chain uses TRBV4-2 with TRBJ1-6; weak D call: TRBD1 (5 bases). Germline V lookup: CDR1 LGHNA, CDR2 YNFKEQ. Deletions cut 1 base from V and 8 bases from J, with 9 bases between. The CDR3 loop spans 14 amino acids. The CDR3 region is CASSQGQRDSPLHF. In DNA form, the CDR3 reads TGTGCCAGCAGCCAAGGACAGAGAGATTCACCCCTCCACTTT.

This chain uses TRBV10-2 with TRBJ2-7; D gene ambiguous. Germline CDR1 reads WSHSY; CDR2 reads SAAADI. This CDR3 contains 15 residues. The V end was cut by 1 base, the J end by 0 bases, with 10 bases between. The DNA of the CDR3 is TGCGCCAGCAGTGAGTTCAGTACCAGCTCCTACGAGCAGTACTTC. Its protein is CASSEFSTSSYEQYF.

Ten or more counts support this clone. The chain uses TRBV2 and TRBJ1-5; D uncertain. V was clipped by 6 bases and J by 9 bases, with 6 bases between them. Germline V gene lookup returns CDR1 SNHLY and CDR2 FYNNEI. CDR3 size: 10 residues. As DNA, the CDR3 is TGTGCCAGCAGGTGCGGGCCCCAGCATTTT. Protein sequence: CASRCGPQHF.

This clone appeared a single time. V and J are TRBV28 and TRBJ2-7; 10 positions match TRBD1. The CDR3 length is 16 residues. Trimming took 6 bases from V and 4 from J; bases not matched to a gene: 12. The germline V gene encodes CDR1 MDHEN and CDR2 SYDVKM. The CDR3 DNA follows: TGTGCCAGCAGGGGGACAGGGGAATTGGGCGGTTACGAGCAGTACTTC. As protein: CASRGTGELGGYEQYF.

J is TRBJ2-5 and V is TRBV11-3, with 7 bases matching TRBD1. This CDR3 comprises 14 residues. CDR1 SGHNT and CDR2 YENEEA come from the germline V gene. After removal of 1 base from V and 5 bases from J, the junction contained 4 bases not matched to a gene. CDR3 loop: CASSLGQGSETQYF. CDR3 DNA sequence: TGTGCCAGCAGCTTAGGACAGGGTAGCGAGACCCAGTACTTC.

The chain is built from TRBV30 and TRBJ1-1; 10 bases are a match to TRBD1. Trimming at V came to 4 bases and at J to 0 bases, leaving 8 bases not matched to a gene. CDR3 length: 16 residues. The germline V gene has CDR1 GTSNPN and CDR2 SVGIG (reference sequence). CDR3 sequence reads: CAWTPDRGTMNTEAFF. Written as DNA, the CDR3 is TGTGCCTGGACCCCGGACAGGGGGACGATGAACACTGAAGCTTTCTTT.

In DNA form, the CDR3 reads TGTGCCAGCAGCACCCAGACTAGCGGGACAGAAGAGACCCAGTACTTC. Protein: CASSTQTSGTEETQYF. The J gene is TRBJ2-5, the V gene TRBV7-9; TRBD2 matches at 11 bases. Trimming took 5 bases from V and 3 from J; bases not matched to a gene: 8. The CDR3 length is 16 residues. The germline CDR1 and CDR2 sequences are SEHNR and FQNEAQ (reference sequence). The whole variable domain, remainder taken from reference TRBV7-9 and TRBJ2-5, is DTGVSQNPRHKITKRGQNVTFRCDPISEHNRLYWYRQTLGQGPEFLTYFQNEAQLEKSRLLSDRFSAERPKGSFSTLEIQRTEQGDSAMYLCASSTQTSGTEETQYFGPGTRLLVL.

This sequence joins TRBV2 and TRBJ2-7, with 11 bases identical to TRBD2. The germline V gene encodes CDR1 SNHLY and CDR2 FYNNEI. V shed 7 bases and J 3 bases; nucleotides not matched to a gene: 5. The CDR3 runs to 14 residues. Here the CDR3 reads CASNPSGGSYEQYF. The CDR3 region has the DNA TGTGCCAGCAATCCTAGCGGGGGGAGCTACGAGCAGTACTTC.